These 7 T cell receptor beta chains originate from one sample sequenced in a study of cytomegalovirus exposure and HLA in healthy donors. Libraries were prepared by immunoSEQ multiplex PCR; TCRdb keeps only in-frame clonotypes and omits some of them. There are about 98,000 clones in the sample; 70% to 90% occur only once, and roughly 3.9% lies in the top ten. Sequencing was carried out using PBMCs. The source is a woman aged 25 to 39 in good health and CMV-seronegative.

The chain employs TRBV29-1 and TRBJ2-1; D may be TRBD1 (6 bases). Germline CDR1 SQVTM, CDR2 ANQGSEA. Trimming left V 2 bases short and J 8 bases short, with 13 bases between. This CDR3 has 13 amino acids. The CDR3 coding sequence is TGCAGCGTTGAATTCCCGCACAGGGATGAGCAGTTCTTC. Protein: CSVEFPHRDEQFF.

This chain connects TRBV4-1 to TRBJ2-5; D unclear. The CDR3 spans 16 residues. Germline loops: CDR1 MGHRA, CDR2 YSYEKL. Trimming stripped 1 base from V and 2 bases from J, with 14 bases between. The CDR3 sequence is CASSQVPLGRQETQYF. CDR3 nucleotide sequence: TGCGCCAGCAGCCAAGTCCCTCTCGGTAGACAAGAGACCCAGTACTTC.

The chain is built from TRBV11-2 and TRBJ1-1, with TRBD1 matching over 9 bases. The V gene end was trimmed by 3 bases and the J gene end by 4 bases; junction bases not matched to a gene: 9. Germline CDR1 reads SGHAT; CDR2 reads FQNNGV. The CDR3 extends over 16 amino acids. In DNA form, the CDR3 reads TGTGCCAGCAGCTTGACGGGACAGGGACTGGGCACTGAAGCTTTCTTT. This encodes CASSLTGQGLGTEAFF.

The V call is TRBV18, the J call TRBJ2-3; D is perhaps TRBD1 (6 bases). This CDR3 has 14 amino acids. The ends were cut back, 5 bases at V and 3 bases at J, with 12 bases in the middle. Germline V gene data show CDR1 as KGHSH and CDR2 as LQKENI. CDR3 in DNA: TGTGCCAGCTCAGCCTCAGGGGTAACAGATACGCAGTATTTT. Amino acid sequence: CASSASGVTDTQYF.

J is TRBJ2-7 and V is TRBV4-2; 8 bases are shared with TRBD2. CDR1 and CDR2 (germline): LGHNA, YNFKEQ. This CDR3 spans 15 amino acids. Trimming removed 4 bases from V and 5 bases from J; junction bases left unmatched: 10. The DNA of the CDR3 is TGTGCCAGCAGCCGACGGGGGGGGAGTGGCGACGAGCAGTACTTC. Translation gives CASSRRGGSGDEQYF.

V and J are TRBV28 and TRBJ1-5, with 8 bases aligning to TRBD1. With 5 bases clipped from V and 1 base from J, the junction kept 13 bases outside the gene matches. Per the germline V gene, CDR1 is MDHEN and CDR2 is SYDVKM. The CDR3 sequence is 18 residues long. The CDR3 DNA sequence: TGTGCCAGCAGTGTACAGGGGGGCGGTACTGCGAGCAATCAGCCCCAGCATTTT. Its translation: CASSVQGGGTASNQPQHF.

CDR3 sequence reads: CASSPEQLETQYF. The CDR3 nucleotides are TGTGCCAGCTCACCAGAACAGTTGGAGACCCAGTACTTC. The J gene is TRBJ2-5, the V gene TRBV18; D gene uncertain. The CDR3 runs 13 residues. V was shortened by 2 bases and J by 5 bases, with 9 bases between the two germline ends. Germline V gives CDR1 KGHSH, CDR2 LQKENI.